This T cell receptor (beta chain) appears in the sequencing data of a study of molecular identifiers for immune sequencing clone quantification. Study-wide results and caveats: In naive cells, clones above 20 RNA copies held under 1% of molecules, whereas in effector cells they held over 98%. Barcodes shared by identical TCR molecules could lead to underestimated sizes of highly expanded clones.

J gave up 2 bases and V 4 bases, and 5 bases lay outside the gene matches. The CDR3 is 15 amino acids. The germline CDR1 and CDR2 sequences are SGHAT and FQNNGV. Preparation of the bulk TCR libraries relied on previously described methods and listed TCR primers. One entry per CDR3 protein, called by TCRdb with MiXCR from the PCR reads. Of hundreds of thousands of distinct CDR3 sequences in the sample, over 25% were seen once. This clonotype came up a few times. Its cognate antigen is unknown. The V and J genes are TRBV11-2 and TRBJ2-7, with 10 positions matching TRBD2. This receptor was identified in a human donor in good health. Some libraries in this study had Jurkat cell RNA spiked in. The sequencing sample was made of naive CD8+ T cells from blood, with Jurkat cell RNA spiked in. Subset: FACS-sorted CD8+CD4-CCR7+CD45RA+ naive T cells. For the CDR3, the DNA is TGTGCCAGCAGCTGGGGACTAGCGCCTACCTACGAGCAGTACTTC. It codes for CASSWGLAPTYEQYF.